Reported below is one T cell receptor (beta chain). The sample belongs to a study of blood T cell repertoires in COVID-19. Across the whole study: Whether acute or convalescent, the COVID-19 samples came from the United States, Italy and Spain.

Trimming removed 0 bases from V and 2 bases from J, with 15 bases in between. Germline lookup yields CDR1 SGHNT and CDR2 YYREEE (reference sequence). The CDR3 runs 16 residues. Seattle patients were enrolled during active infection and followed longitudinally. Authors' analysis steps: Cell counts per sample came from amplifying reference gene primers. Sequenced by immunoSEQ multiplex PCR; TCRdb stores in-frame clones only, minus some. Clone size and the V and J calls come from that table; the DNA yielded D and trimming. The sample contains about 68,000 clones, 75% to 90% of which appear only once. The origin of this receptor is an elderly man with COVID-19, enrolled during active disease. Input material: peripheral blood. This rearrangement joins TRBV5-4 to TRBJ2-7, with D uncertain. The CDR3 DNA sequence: TGTGCCAGCAGCTTGGAACGGATCGAGGCTCCCTACGAGCAGTACTTC. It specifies CASSLERIEAPYEQYF.